This T cell receptor beta chain was documented in a study of control samples from healthy donors and cancer patients (dated by TCRdb to the early 2020s). The method behind the library was the immunoSEQ multiplex PCR assay. Held by TCRdb, this immuneACCESS table contains in-frame sequences only and omits some clones. Under half of the omission traces to an unresolved V gene where checked; the cause of the rest is unknown. The sample includes around 100,000 clones, with around 88% observed a single time. Of the sample, about a fifth is held by the ten largest clones. From the germline V gene, CDR1 is KGHDR and CDR2 is SFDVKD. Trimming takes 2 bases from V and 4 bases from J, and the germline ends sit 13 bases apart. From cysteine to phenylalanine, the CDR3 is 15 amino acids long. Only the CDR3 part of the read is kept: 45 bases, read in frame from the first base. Remarks on this clone: This receptor's antigen is unknown. One base away there is no much larger clone; base qualities are not given.

Sequenced sample: PBMCs. This receptor was obtained from a man in his 60s with lung cancer. The V and J genes are TRBV24-1 and TRBJ1-2; possibly the D gene is TRBD1, per 6 matching bases. The CDR3 protein: CATSDSGATAYGYTF. The DNA is TGTGCCACCAGTGATTCGGGGGCAACTGCCTATGGCTACACCTTC.